This T cell receptor beta chain is from a study of T-cell memory formation after mild COVID-19. Study conclusions and caveats: Clones that shrank (day 15 to 85) were balanced CD4/CD8, whereas later expanders leaned CD4+.

A note on this clonotype: As yet, its antigen is unknown.

From the 5' RACE reads, TCRdb called clonotypes with MiXCR, one entry per CDR3 protein. The sample lists 92,000 or so distinct CDR3 sequences, 10% to 15% occurring once. Trimming removed 2 bases from V and 4 bases from J, with 18 bases in between. Germline V gene data show CDR1 as SGHVS and CDR2 as FNYEAQ. The CDR3 is made up of 16 amino acids. The sequencing input was PBMCs or a T cell subset sorted from them (not recorded which). The chain is built from TRBV7-6 and TRBJ2-7; D gene uncertain. The receptor was derived from an adult woman who had mild COVID-19 (a few samples of this study predate the infection). Cell type and time point are not known. CDR3 sequence reads: CASSLLPPQDNYEQYF. DNA for the CDR3: TGTGCCAGCAGCTTACTCCCCCCCCAGGATAATTACGAGCAGTACTTC.